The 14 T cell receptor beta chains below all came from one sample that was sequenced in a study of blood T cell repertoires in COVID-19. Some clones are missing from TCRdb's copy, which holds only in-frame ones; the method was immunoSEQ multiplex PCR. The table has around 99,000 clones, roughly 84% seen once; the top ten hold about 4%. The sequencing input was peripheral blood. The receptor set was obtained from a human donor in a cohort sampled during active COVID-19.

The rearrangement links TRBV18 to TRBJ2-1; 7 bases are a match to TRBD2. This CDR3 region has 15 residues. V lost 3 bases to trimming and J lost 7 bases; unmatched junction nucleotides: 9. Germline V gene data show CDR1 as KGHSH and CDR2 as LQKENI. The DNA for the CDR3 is TGTGCCAGCTCACCGACACGGGGCGGGAGTAATGAGCAGTTCTTC. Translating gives CASSPTRGGSNEQFF.

CDR3 loop: CASQQGMNQPQHF. CDR3 sequence (DNA): TGTGCCAGTCAACAGGGGATGAATCAGCCCCAGCATTTT. V and J are TRBV5-5 and TRBJ1-5; 7 bases agree with TRBD1. The V gene end was trimmed by 8 bases and the J gene end by 4 bases; junction bases not matched to a gene: 6. Germline CDR1 is SGHKS and CDR2 is YYEKEE (reference sequence). The CDR3 loop spans 13 amino acids. The complete variable domain, with remaining parts taken from reference TRBV5-5 and TRBJ1-5, reads DAGVTQSPTHLIKTRGQQVTLRCSPISGHKSVSWYQQVLGQGPQFIFQYYEKEERGRGNFPDRFSARQFPNYSSELNVNALLLGDSALYLCASQQGMNQPQHFGDGTRLSIL.

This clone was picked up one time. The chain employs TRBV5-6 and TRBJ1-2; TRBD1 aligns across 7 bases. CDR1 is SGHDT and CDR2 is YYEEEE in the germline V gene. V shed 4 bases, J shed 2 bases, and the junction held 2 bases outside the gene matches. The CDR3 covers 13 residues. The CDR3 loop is CASSRDSNYGYTF. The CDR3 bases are TGTGCCAGCAGCCGGGACAGCAACTATGGCTACACCTTC.

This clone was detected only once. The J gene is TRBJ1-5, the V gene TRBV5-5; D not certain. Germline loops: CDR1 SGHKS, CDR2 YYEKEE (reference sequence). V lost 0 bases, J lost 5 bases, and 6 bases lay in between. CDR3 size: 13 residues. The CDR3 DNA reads TGTGCCAGCAGCTTGGATTCTTATCAGCCCCAGCATTTT. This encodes CASSLDSYQPQHF. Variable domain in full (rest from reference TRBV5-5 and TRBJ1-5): DAGVTQSPTHLIKTRGQQVTLRCSPISGHKSVSWYQQVLGQGPQFIFQYYEKEERGRGNFPDRFSARQFPNYSSELNVNALLLGDSALYLCASSLDSYQPQHFGDGTRLSIL.

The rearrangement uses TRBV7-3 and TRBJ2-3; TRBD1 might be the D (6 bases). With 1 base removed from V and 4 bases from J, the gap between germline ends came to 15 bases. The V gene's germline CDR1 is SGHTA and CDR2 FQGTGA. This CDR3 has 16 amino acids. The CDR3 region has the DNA TGTGCCAGCAGCTTAATCGGCAGGGGTTTTGCAGATACGCAGTATTTT. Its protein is CASSLIGRGFADTQYF. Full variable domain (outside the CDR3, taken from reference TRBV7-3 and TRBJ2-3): GAGVSQTPSNKVTEKGKYVELRCDPISGHTALYWYRQSLGQGPEFLIYFQGTGAADDSGLPNDRFFAVRPEGSVSTLKIQRTERGDSAVYLCASSLIGRGFADTQYFGPGTRLTVL.

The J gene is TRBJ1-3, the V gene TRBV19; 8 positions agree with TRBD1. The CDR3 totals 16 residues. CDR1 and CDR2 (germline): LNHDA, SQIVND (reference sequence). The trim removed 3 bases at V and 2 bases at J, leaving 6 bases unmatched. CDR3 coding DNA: TGTGCCAGTAGTATCCCTCAGGGGGCAACTGGAAACACCATATATTTT. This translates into CASSIPQGATGNTIYF.

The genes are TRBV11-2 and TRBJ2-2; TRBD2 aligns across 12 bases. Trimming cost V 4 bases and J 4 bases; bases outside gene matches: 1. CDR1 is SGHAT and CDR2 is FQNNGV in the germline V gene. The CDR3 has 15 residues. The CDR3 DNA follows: TGTGCCAGCAGCTCACTAGCGGGGGGCACCGGGGAGCTGTTTTTT. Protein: CASSSLAGGTGELFF.

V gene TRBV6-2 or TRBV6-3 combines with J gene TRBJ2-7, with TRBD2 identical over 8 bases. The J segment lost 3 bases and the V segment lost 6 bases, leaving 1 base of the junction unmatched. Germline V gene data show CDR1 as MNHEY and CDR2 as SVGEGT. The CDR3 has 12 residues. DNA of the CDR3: TGTGCCAGCAGCAGCGGGAGCTACGAGCAGTACGTC. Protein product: CASSSGSYEQYV.

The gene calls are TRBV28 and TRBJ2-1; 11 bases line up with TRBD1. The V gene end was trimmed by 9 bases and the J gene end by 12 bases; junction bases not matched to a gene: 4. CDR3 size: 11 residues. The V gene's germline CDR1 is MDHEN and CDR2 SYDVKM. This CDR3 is CASRDRGGQFF. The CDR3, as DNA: TGTGCCAGTCGGGACAGGGGGGGGCAGTTCTTC.

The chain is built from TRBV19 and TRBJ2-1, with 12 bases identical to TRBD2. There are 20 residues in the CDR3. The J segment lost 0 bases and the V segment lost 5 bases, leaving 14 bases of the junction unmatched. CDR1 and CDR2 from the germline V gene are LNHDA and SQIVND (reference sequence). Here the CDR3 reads CASSSGTSGSGRSSYNEQFF. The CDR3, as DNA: TGTGCCAGTAGTTCCGGGACTAGCGGGTCCGGCCGGAGCTCCTACAATGAGCAGTTCTTC.

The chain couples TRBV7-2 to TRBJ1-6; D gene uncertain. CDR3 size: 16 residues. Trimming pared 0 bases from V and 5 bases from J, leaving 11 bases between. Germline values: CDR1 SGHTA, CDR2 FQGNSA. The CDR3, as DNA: TGTGCCAGCAGCTTAGCGCCCAGGAATAATAATTCACCCCTCCACTTT. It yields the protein CASSLAPRNNNSPLHF.

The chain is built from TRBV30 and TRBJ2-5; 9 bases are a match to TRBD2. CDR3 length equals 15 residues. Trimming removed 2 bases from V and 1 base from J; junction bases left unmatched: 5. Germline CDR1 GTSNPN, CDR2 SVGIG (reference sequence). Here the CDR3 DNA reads TGTGCCTGGAGTCGAATAGCGGGGGCCCAAGAGACCCAGTACTTC. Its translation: CAWSRIAGAQETQYF.

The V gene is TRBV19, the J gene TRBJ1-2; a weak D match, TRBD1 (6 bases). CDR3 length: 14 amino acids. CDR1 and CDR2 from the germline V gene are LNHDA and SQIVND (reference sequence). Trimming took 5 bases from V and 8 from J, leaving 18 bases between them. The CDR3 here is CASSARTAAQGYTF. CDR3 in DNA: TGTGCCAGTAGTGCAAGGACAGCGGCCCAGGGCTACACCTTC.

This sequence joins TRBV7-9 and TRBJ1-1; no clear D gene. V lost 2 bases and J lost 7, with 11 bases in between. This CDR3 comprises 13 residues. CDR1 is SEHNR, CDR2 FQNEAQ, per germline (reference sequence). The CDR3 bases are TGTGCCAGCAGCTTAATGCCGAGGGTTGAAGCTTTCTTT. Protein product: CASSLMPRVEAFF.